This T cell receptor beta chain comes out of a study of blood T cells in healthy people across ages. The germline V and J ends were trimmed by 5 bases and 2 bases, with 11 bases remaining between them. The CDR3 is made up of 14 amino acids. Per germline, CDR1 ENHRY and CDR2 SYGVKD. A few counts support this clonotype. A second about 7 to 12 cycle PCR used barcoded and J-beta primers. TCRdb recomputed calls from the 5' RACE reads with MiXCR, one row per CDR3 protein. This sample has over 1,300,000 distinct CDR3 sequences, with approximately 59% found just once. This receptor was obtained from a man between 18 and 29 years old in good health. The chain combines TRBV10-3 with TRBJ2-3; a possible D gene is TRBD1 (6 bases). The sample was blood. The CDR3 protein is CAISPQGFTDTQYF. CDR3 DNA: TGTGCCATCAGTCCCCAGGGGTTCACAGATACGCAGTATTTT.